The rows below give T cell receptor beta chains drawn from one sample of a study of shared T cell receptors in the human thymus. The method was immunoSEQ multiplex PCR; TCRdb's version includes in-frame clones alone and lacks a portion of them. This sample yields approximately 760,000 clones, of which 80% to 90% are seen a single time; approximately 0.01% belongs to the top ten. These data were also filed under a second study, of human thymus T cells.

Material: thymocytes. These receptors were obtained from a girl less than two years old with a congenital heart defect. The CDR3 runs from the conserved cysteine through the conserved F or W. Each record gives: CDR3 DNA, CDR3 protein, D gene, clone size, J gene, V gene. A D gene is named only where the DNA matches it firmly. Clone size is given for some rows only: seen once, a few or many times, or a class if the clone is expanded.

TGTGCCAGCAGCTTAGCGCGTCATGACGGGACTCCGCTTACAGATACGCAGTATTTT | CASSLARHDGTPLTDTQYF | - | - | TRBJ2-3 | TRBV7-9
TGTGCCAGCAGCCAAGACCAGGCCCCCTCTAACTATGGCTACACCTTC | CASSQDQAPSNYGYTF | - | - | TRBJ1-2 | TRBV4-2
TGTGCCAGCAGCTTAGACGACAGGGATGGCTACACCTTC | CASSLDDRDGYTF | TRBD1 | once | TRBJ1-2 | TRBV11-2
TGTGCCAGTCACAGCAGGGGTAACCAGGGGTGGGATCAGCCCCAGCATTTT | CASHSRGNQGWDQPQHF | - | once | TRBJ1-5 | TRBV27
TGTGCCAGCAGTGAAGATCAACAGGGGCTTCCTTCACCCCTCCACTTT | CASSEDQQGLPSPLHF | TRBD1 | - | TRBJ1-6 | TRBV6-1
TGTGCCAGCTCAGCCCCAGCGGGGGGATCAGATACGCAGTATTTT | CASSAPAGGSDTQYF | TRBD2 | - | TRBJ2-3 | TRBV18
TGTGCCAGCAGCCCAACGGGGGGGGCAGAGAACACTGAAGCTTTCTTT | CASSPTGGAENTEAFF | - | - | TRBJ1-1 | TRBV28
TGTGCCAGCAGTTTAGGTTCGTGGAGGGGAAACAATCAGCCCCAGCATTTT | CASSLGSWRGNNQPQHF | - | - | TRBJ1-5 | TRBV28
TGTGCCAGCAGTGATTCGAACAGGTCGTTTCGCTACACCTTC | CASSDSNRSFRYTF | - | - | TRBJ1-2 | TRBV25-1
TGCGCCAGCAGTCATACAGGGATGGGGGATAGGCAGCCCCAGCATTTT | CASSHTGMGDRQPQHF | - | few | TRBJ1-5 | TRBV4-1
TGTGCCAGCAGCTTGGATAGACAAGAGACCCAGTACTTC | CASSLDRQETQYF | - | - | TRBJ2-5 | TRBV5-4
TGTGCCAGCAGTAGTAGCTTTTCTTCTGGAAACACCATATATTTT | CASSSSFSSGNTIYF | - | - | TRBJ1-3 | TRBV5-4
TGTGCCAGCAGCGAGCGGGGAATGCTCAATGAGCAGTTCTTC | CASSERGMLNEQFF | TRBD2 | - | TRBJ2-1 | TRBV5-6
TGTGCCAGCAGTTCCCGACAGGGAGGCGAAAAACTGTTTTTT | CASSSRQGGEKLFF | TRBD1 | once | TRBJ1-4 | TRBV27
TGCGCCAGCAGTGACTCGCGCGGGGGCAGAAATTCTCACTATGGCTACACCTTC | CASSDSRGGRNSHYGYTF | - | - | TRBJ1-2 | TRBV10-2
TGCGCCAGCAGCCCCGACGGGCCACTAGTAACAAACTATGGCTACACCTTC | CASSPDGPLVTNYGYTF | - | - | TRBJ1-2 | TRBV5-1
TGCGCCAGCAGTCCAGTTGGAAACACCATATATTTT | CASSPVGNTIYF | - | once | TRBJ1-3 | TRBV5-1
TGTGCCTGGAGTGTACGGCGGAGCAATCAGCCCCAGCATTTT | CAWSVRRSNQPQHF | - | - | TRBJ1-5 | TRBV30
TGTGCCAGCAGCCTAGACAGGGGGATCTACGAGCAGTACTTC | CASSLDRGIYEQYF | TRBD1 | once | TRBJ2-7 | TRBV25-1
TGTGCCAGCAGCTTAATCCCCCCAGGCCTAGCCAAAAACATTCAGTACTTC | CASSLIPPGLAKNIQYF | - | - | TRBJ2-4 | TRBV7-9
TGTGCCAGCAGCGAGCAGGGGACCAATAACTATGGCTACACCTTC | CASSEQGTNNYGYTF | - | - | TRBJ1-2 | TRBV9
TGTGCCAGTAGCAAGGGACAGGGGGTTCAAGAGACCCAGTACTTC | CASSKGQGVQETQYF | TRBD1 | - | TRBJ2-5 | TRBV19
TGTGCCAGCAGCGCCGGACAGGGGGCAAAAGATGGCTACACCTTC | CASSAGQGAKDGYTF | - | - | TRBJ1-2 | TRBV21-1
TGTGCCAGCAGTCATACAGGGGGACACTATGGCTACACCTTC | CASSHTGGHYGYTF | TRBD1 | - | TRBJ1-2 | TRBV25-1
TGTGCCAGCGCCCTTGAATTAGCCGAGACTGGCTACACCTTC | CASALELAETGYTF | - | - | TRBJ1-2 | TRBV2
TGCGCCAGCAGCTTGTCGAACGGGACAGGGGCGAAGAACACTGAAGCTTTCTTT | CASSLSNGTGAKNTEAFF | TRBD1 | - | TRBJ1-1 | TRBV5-1
TGTGCCAGCAGTCACCAGGGACAGGGGAGGAACGAGCAGTACTTC | CASSHQGQGRNEQYF | TRBD1 | - | TRBJ2-7 | TRBV6-1
TGTGCCAGCAGCTCCTGTGGTCTAGCGGAGAACACAGATACGCAGTATTTT | CASSSCGLAENTDTQYF | TRBD2 | - | TRBJ2-3 | TRBV11-3
TGTGCCAGCAGTTTTTTCCCCGGGTACAATGAGCAGTTCTTC | CASSFFPGYNEQFF | - | - | TRBJ2-1 | TRBV6-1
TGCGCCAGCAGCCAAGTATCGGGAAACACCATATATTTT | CASSQVSGNTIYF | - | - | TRBJ1-3 | TRBV4-1
TGTGCCAGCAGCTCCGGACAGGGGAGGACTGAAGCTTTCTTT | CASSSGQGRTEAFF | TRBD1 | - | TRBJ1-1 | TRBV7-9
TGTGCCAGCAGCTTGGGGACTAGAGTAGTCAAAAACATTCAGTACTTC | CASSLGTRVVKNIQYF | TRBD2 | - | TRBJ2-4 | TRBV5-6
TGTGCCAGCAGCCGGGGGGATCTGGGTGAGGAGACCCAGTACTTC | CASSRGDLGEETQYF | TRBD2 | - | TRBJ2-5 | TRBV7-2
TGTGCCAGCAGCTCGACAGGGGGCAATCAGCCCCAGCATTTT | CASSSTGGNQPQHF | TRBD1 | - | TRBJ1-5 | TRBV7-2
TGTGCCAGCAGCGTAGACCCGAAGTTTGCAGGGACTGGAAACACCATATATTTT | CASSVDPKFAGTGNTIYF | - | - | TRBJ1-3 | TRBV9
TGTGCCAGCACCCAGTCCTCTGGAAACACCATATATTTT | CASTQSSGNTIYF | - | - | TRBJ1-3 | TRBV28
TGCGCCAGCAAAGCGGGGGGGCGCGGCGGGGAGCTGTTTTTT | CASKAGGRGGELFF | TRBD2 | - | TRBJ2-2 | TRBV10-1